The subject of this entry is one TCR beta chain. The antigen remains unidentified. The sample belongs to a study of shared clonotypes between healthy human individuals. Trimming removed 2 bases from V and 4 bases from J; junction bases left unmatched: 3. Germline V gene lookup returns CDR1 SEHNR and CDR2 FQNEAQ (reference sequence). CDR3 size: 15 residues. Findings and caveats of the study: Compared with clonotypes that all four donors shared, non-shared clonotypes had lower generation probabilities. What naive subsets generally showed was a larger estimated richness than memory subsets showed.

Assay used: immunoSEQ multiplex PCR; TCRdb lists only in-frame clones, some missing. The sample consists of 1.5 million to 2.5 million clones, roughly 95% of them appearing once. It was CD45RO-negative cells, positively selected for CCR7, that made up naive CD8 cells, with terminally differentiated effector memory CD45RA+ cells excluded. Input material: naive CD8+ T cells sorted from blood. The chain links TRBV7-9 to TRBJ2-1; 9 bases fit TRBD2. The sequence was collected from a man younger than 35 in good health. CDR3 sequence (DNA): TGTGCCAGCAGCTTAATAGCGGGAGTTTACAATGAGCAGTTCTTC. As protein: CASSLIAGVYNEQFF.